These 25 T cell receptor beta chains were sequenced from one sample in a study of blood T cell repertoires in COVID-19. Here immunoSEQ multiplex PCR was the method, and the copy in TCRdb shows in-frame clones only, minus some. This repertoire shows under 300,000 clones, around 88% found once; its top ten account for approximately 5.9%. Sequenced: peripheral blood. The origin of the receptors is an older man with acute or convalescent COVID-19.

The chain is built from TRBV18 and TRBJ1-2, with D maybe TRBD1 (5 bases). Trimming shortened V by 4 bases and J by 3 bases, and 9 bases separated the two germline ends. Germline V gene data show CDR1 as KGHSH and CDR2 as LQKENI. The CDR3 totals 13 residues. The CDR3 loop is CASSHIGDYGYTF. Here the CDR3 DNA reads TGTGCCAGCTCACACATAGGGGACTATGGCTACACCTTC.

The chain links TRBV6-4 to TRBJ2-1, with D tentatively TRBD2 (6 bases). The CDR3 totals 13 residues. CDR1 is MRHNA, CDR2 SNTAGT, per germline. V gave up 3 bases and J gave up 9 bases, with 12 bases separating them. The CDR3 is CASSDGRLGEQFF. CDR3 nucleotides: TGTGCCAGCAGTGATGGGAGGTTGGGTGAGCAGTTCTTC.

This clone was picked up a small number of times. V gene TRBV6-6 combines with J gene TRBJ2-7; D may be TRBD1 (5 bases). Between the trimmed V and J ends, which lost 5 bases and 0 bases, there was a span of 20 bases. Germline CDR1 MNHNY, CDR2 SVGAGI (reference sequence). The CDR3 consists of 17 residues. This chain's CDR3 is CASSRGKGPRTSYEQYF. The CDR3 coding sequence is TGTGCCAGCAGTCGCGGCAAGGGGCCTAGAACCTCCTACGAGCAGTACTTC.

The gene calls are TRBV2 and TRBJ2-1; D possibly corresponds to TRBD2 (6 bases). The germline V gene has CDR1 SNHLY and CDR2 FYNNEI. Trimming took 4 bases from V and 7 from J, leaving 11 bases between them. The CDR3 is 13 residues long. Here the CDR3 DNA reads TGTGCCAGCAGTGGGGGCCGGGAGAATGAGCAGTTCTTC. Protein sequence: CASSGGRENEQFF.

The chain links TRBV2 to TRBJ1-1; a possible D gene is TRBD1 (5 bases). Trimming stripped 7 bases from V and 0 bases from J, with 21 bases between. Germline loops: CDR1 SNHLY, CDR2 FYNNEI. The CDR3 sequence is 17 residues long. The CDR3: CASTRFGGTAMNTEAFF. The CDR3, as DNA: TGTGCCAGCACTCGTTTCGGGGGAACAGCCATGAACACTGAAGCTTTCTTT.

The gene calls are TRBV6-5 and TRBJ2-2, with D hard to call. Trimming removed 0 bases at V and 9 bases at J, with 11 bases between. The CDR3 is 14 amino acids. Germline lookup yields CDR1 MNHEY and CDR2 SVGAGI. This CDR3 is CASSYSRSPRELFF. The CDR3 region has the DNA TGTGCCAGCAGTTACTCGCGAAGCCCCCGGGAGCTGTTTTTT.

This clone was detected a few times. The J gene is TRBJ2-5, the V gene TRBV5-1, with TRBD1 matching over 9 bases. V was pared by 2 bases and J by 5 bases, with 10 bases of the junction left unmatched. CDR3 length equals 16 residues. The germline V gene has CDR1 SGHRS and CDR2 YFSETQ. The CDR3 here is CASSFIPGQGSETQYF. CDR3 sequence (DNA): TGCGCCAGCAGCTTCATTCCGGGACAGGGCTCGGAGACCCAGTACTTC. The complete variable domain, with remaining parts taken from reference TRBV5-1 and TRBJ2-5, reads KAGVTQTPRYLIKTRGQQVTLSCSPISGHRSVSWYQQTPGQGLQFLFEYFSETQRNKGNFPGRFSGRQFSNSRSEMNVSTLELGDSALYLCASSFIPGQGSETQYFGPGTRLLVL.

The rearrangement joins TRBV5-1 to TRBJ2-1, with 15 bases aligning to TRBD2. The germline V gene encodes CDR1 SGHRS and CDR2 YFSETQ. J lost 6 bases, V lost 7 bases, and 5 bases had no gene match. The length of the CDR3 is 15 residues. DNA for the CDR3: TGCGCCAGCGGGGGACTAGCGGGAGGAGCCAATGAGCAGTTCTTC. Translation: CASGGLAGGANEQFF.

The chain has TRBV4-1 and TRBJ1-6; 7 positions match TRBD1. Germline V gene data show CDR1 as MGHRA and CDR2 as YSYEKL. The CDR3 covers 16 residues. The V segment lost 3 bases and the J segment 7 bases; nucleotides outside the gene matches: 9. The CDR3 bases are TGCGCCAGCAGCCACGGGAACAGGGGCGGGAATTCACCCCTCCACTTT. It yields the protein CASSHGNRGGNSPLHF.

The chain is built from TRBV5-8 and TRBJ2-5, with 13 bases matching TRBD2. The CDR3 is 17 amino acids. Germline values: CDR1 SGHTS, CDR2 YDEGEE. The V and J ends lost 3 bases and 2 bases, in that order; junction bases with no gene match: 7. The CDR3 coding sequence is TGTGCCAGCAGCTCTGGACTAGCGGGGGTACGACAAGAGACCCAGTACTTC. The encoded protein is CASSSGLAGVRQETQYF.

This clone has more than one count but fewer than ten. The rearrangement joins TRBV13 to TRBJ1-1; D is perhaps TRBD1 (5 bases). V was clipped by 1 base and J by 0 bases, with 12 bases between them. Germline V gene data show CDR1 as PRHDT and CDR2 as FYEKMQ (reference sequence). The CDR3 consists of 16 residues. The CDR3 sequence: CASSLDGQGMNTEAFF. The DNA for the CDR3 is TGTGCCAGCAGCTTAGATGGGCAGGGCATGAACACTGAAGCTTTCTTT.

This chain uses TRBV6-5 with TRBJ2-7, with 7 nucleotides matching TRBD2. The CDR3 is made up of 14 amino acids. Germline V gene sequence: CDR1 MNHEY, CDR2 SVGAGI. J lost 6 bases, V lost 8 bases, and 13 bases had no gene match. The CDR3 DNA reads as TGTGCCAGCCGTAAATCGGGAGGAACGGTCGAGCAGTACTTC. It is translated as CASRKSGGTVEQYF.

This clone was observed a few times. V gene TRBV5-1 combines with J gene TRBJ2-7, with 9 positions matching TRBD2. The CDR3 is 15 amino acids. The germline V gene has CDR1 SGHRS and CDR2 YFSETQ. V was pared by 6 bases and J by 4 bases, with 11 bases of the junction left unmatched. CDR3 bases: TGCGCCAGCACCCTGGGGGCGGGAGGGCCGTACGAGCAGTACTTC. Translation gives CASTLGAGGPYEQYF.

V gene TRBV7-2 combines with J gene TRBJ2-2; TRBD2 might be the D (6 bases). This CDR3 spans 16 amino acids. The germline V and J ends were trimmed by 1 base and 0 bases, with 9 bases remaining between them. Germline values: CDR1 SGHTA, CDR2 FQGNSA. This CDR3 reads CASSLVWGANTGELFF. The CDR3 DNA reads TGTGCCAGCAGCTTAGTCTGGGGGGCGAACACCGGGGAGCTGTTTTTT.

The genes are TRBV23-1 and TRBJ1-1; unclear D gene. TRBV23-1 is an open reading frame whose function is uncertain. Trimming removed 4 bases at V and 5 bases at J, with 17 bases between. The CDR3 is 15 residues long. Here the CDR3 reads CASSRPGSIYTEAFF. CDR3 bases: TGCGCCAGCAGTCGCCCAGGTTCAATCTATACTGAAGCTTTCTTT.

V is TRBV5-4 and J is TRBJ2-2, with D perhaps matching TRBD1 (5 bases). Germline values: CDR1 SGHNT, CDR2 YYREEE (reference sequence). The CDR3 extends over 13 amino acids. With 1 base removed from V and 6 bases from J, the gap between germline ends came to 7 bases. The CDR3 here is CASSLIGAGELFF. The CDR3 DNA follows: TGTGCCAGCAGCTTGATAGGGGCCGGGGAGCTGTTTTTT.

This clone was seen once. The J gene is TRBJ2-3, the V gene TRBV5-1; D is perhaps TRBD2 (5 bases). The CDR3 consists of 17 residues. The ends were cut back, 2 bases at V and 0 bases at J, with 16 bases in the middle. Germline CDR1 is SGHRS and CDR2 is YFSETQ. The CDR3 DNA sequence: TGCGCCAGCAGCTTCGGCGGGTCCTCCACTAGCACAGATACGCAGTATTTT. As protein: CASSFGGSSTSTDTQYF.

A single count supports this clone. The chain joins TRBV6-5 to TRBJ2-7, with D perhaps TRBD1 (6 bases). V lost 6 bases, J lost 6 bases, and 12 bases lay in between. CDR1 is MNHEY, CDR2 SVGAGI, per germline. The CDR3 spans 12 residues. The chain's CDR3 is CASRRDTLEQYF. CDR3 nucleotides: TGTGCCAGCAGGAGGGACACCCTCGAGCAGTACTTC.

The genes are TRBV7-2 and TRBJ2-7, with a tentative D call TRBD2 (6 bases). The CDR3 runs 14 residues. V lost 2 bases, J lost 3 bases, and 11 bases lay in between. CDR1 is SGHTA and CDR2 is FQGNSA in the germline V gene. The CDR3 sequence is CASSLHGGVYEQYF. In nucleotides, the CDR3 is TGTGCCAGCAGCTTACATGGCGGGGTCTACGAGCAGTACTTC. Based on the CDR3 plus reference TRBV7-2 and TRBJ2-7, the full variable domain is GAGVSQSPSNKVTEKGKDVELRCDPISGHTALYWYRQSLGQGLEFLIYFQGNSAPDKSGLPSDRFSAERTGGSVSTLTIQRTQQEDSAVYLCASSLHGGVYEQYFGPGTRLTVT.

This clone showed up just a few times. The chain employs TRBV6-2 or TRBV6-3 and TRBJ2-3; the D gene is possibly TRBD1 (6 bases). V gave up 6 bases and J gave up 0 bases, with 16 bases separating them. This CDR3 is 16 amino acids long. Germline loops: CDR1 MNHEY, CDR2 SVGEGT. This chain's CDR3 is CASSSGAYASTDTQYF. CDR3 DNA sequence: TGTGCCAGCAGCTCAGGGGCGTATGCTAGCACAGATACGCAGTATTTT.

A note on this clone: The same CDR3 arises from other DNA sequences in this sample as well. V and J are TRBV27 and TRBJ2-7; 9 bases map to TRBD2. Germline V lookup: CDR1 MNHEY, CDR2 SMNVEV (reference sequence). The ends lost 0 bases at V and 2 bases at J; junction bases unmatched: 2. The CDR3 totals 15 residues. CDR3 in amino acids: CASSLSGGGAYEQYF. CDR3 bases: TGTGCCAGCAGTTTATCGGGCGGGGGGGCCTACGAGCAGTACTTC.

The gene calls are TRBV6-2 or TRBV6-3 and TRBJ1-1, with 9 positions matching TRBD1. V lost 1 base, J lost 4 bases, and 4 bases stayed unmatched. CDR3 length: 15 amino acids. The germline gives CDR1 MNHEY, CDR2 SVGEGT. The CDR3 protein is CASSYLYRGRTEAFF. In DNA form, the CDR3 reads TGTGCCAGCAGTTACTTATACAGGGGGCGCACTGAAGCTTTCTTT.

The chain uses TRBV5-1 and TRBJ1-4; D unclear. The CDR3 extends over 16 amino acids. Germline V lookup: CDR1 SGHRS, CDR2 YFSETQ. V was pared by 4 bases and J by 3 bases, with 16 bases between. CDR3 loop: CASSPFVGMANEKLFF. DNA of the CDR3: TGCGCCAGCAGCCCCTTCGTCGGGATGGCTAATGAAAAACTGTTTTTT.

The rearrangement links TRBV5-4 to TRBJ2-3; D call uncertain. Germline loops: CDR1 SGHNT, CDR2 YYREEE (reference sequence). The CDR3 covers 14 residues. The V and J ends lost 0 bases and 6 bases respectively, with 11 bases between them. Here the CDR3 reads CASSLGLAADTQYF. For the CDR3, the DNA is TGTGCCAGCAGCTTGGGGTTGGCAGCGGATACGCAGTATTTT.

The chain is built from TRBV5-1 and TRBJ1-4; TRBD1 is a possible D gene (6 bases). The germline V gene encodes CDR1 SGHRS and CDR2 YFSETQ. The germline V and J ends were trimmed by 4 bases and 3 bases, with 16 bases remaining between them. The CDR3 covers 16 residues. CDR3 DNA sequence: TGCGCCAGCAGCATCGGACAGCCCGGGGCTAATGAAAAACTGTTTTTT. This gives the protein CASSIGQPGANEKLFF.